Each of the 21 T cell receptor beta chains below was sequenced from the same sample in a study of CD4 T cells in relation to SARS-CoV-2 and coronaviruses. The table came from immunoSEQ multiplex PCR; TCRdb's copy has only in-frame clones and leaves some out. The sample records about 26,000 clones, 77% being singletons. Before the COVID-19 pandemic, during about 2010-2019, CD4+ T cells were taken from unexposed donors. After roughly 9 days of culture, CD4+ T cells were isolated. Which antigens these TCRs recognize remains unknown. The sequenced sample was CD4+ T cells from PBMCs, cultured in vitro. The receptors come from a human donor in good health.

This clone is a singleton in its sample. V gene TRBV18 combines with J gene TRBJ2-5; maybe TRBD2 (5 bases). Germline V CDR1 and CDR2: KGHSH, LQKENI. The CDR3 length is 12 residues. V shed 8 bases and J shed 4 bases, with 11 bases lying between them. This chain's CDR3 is CASDTRGETQYF. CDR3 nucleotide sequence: TGTGCCAGCGACACCCGGGGAGAGACCCAGTACTTC.

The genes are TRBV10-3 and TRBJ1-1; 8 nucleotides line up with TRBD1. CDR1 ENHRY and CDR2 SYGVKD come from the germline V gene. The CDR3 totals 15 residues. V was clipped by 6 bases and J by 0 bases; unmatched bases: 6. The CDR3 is CAIRFGQGLNTEAFF. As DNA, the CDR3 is TGTGCCATCAGATTCGGACAGGGACTGAACACTGAAGCTTTCTTT.

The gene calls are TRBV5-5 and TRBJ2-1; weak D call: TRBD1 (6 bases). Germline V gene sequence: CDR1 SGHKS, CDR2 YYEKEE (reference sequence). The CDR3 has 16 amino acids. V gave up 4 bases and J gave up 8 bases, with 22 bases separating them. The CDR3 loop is CASSTTGTRQRDEQFF. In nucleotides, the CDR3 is TGTGCCAGCAGCACCACCGGGACACGCCAACGGGATGAGCAGTTCTTC.

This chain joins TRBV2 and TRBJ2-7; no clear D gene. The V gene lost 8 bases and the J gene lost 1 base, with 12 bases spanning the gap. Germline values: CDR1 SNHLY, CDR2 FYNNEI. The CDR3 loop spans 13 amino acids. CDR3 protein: CASGQEHSYEQYF. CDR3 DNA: TGTGCCAGCGGCCAGGAACATTCCTACGAGCAGTACTTC.

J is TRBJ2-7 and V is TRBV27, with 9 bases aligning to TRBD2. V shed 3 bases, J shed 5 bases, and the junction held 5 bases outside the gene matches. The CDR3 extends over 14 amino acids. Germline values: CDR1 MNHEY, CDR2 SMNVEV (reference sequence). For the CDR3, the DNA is TGTGCCAGCAGTTTGCGGGAGGGTCCTCACGAGCAGTACTTC. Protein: CASSLREGPHEQYF.

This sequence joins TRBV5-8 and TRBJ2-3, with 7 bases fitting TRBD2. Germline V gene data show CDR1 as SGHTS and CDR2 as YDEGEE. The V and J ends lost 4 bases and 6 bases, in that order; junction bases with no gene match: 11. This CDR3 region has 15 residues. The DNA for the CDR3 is TGTGCCAGCAGCCTTCGACTAGCTCATGTGGATACGCAGTATTTT. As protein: CASSLRLAHVDTQYF.

CDR3 nucleotides: TGTGCCAGCAGCTTTGGACAGGGCAATGAGCAGTTCTTC. The encoded protein is CASSFGQGNEQFF. The chain uses TRBV7-2 and TRBJ2-1; TRBD1 agrees at 8 bases. Germline V CDR1 and CDR2: SGHTA, FQGNSA. There are 13 residues in the CDR3. V lost 3 bases, J lost 6 bases, and 1 base stayed unmatched.

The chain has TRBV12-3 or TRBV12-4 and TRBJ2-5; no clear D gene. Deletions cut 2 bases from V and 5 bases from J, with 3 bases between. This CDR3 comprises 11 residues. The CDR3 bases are TGTGCCAGCAGTTTAAAGGAGACCCAGTACTTC. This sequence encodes CASSLKETQYF.

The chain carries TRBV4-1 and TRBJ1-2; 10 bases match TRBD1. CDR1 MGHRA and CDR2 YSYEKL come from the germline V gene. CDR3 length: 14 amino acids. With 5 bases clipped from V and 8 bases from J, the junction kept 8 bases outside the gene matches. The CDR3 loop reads CASSYPGQGKGYTF. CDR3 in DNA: TGCGCCAGCAGCTACCCGGGACAGGGGAAAGGCTACACCTTC.

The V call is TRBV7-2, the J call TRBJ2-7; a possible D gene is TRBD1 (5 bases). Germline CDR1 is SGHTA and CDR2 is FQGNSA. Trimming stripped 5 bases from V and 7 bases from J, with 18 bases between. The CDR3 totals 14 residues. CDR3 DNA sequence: TGTGCCAGCAGCCAAATAGGGGCTCTTCTGGAGCAGTACTTC. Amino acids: CASSQIGALLEQYF.

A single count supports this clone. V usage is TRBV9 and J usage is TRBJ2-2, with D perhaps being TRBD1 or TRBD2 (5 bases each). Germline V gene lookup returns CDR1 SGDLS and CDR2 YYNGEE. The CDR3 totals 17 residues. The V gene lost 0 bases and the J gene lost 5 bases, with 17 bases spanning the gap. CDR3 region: CASSVASMRDRTGELFF. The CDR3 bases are TGTGCCAGCAGCGTAGCTTCTATGAGGGACCGGACCGGGGAGCTGTTTTTT.

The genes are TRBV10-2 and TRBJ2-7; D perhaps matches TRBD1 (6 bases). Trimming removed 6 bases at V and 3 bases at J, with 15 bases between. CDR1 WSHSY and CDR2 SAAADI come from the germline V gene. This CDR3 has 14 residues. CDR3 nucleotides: TGCGCCAGCAGGACCGGGACACAGGACTACGAGCAGTACTTC. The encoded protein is CASRTGTQDYEQYF.

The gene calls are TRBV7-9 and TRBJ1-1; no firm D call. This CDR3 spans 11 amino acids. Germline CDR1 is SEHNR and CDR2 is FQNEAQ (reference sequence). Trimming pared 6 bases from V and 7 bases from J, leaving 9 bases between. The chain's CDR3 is CASSTAGEAFF. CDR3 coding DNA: TGTGCCAGCAGTACGGCCGGTGAAGCTTTCTTT.

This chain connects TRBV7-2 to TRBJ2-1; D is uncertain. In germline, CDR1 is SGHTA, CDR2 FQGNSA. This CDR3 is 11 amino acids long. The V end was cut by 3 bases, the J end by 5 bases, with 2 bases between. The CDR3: CASSFHNEQFF. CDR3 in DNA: TGTGCCAGCAGCTTCCACAATGAGCAGTTCTTC.

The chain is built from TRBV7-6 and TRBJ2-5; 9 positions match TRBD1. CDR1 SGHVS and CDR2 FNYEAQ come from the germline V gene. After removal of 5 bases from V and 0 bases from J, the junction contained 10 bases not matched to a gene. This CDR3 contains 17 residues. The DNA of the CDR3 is TGTGCCAGCAGCCGCGGGGCGGGACAGGGTTACCAAGAGACCCAGTACTTC. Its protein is CASSRGAGQGYQETQYF.

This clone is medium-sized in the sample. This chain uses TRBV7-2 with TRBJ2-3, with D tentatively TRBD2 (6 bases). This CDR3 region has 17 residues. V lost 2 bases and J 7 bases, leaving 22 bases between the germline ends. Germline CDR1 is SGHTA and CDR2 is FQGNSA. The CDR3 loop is CASSLLSGPSTGNTQYF. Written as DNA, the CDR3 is TGTGCCAGCAGCTTACTAAGCGGGCCGTCCACCGGAAATACGCAGTATTTT. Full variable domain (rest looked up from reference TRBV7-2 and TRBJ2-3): GAGVSQSPSNKVTEKGKDVELRCDPISGHTALYWYRQSLGQGLEFLIYFQGNSAPDKSGLPSDRFSAERTGGSVSTLTIQRTQQEDSAVYLCASSLLSGPSTGNTQYFGPGTRLTVL.

The CDR3 loop reads CASSYSPSGRETQYF. Written as DNA, the CDR3 is TGTGCCAGCAGTTACTCGCCTAGCGGGAGGGAGACCCAGTACTTC. This chain uses TRBV6-2 or TRBV6-3 with TRBJ2-5; TRBD2 agrees at 11 bases. The CDR3 runs 15 residues. Per germline, CDR1 MNHEY and CDR2 SVGEGT. The V segment lost 0 bases and the J segment 5 bases; nucleotides outside the gene matches: 2.

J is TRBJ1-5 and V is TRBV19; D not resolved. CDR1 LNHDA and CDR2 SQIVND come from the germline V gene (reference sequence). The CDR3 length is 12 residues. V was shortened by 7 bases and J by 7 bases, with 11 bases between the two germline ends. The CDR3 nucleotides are TGTGCCAGTAACGATGGAGGACAGCCCCAGCATTTT. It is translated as CASNDGGQPQHF.

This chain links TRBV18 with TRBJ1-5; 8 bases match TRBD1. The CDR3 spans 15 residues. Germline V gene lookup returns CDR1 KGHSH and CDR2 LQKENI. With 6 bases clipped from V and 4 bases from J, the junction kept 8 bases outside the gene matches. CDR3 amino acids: CASSPSGGGNQPQHF. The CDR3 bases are TGTGCCAGCTCTCCCTCAGGGGGCGGAAATCAGCCCCAGCATTTT.

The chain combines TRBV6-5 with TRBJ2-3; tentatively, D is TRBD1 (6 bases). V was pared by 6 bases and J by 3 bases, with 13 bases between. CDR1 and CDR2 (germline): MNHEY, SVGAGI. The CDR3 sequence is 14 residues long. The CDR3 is CASRQGHSTDTQYF. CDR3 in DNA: TGTGCCAGCAGGCAGGGACACTCGACAGATACGCAGTATTTT.

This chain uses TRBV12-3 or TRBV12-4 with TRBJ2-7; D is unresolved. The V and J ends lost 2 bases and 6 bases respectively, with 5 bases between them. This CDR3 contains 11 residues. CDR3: CASSLSLEQYF. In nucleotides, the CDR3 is TGTGCCAGCAGTTTATCCCTCGAGCAGTACTTC.